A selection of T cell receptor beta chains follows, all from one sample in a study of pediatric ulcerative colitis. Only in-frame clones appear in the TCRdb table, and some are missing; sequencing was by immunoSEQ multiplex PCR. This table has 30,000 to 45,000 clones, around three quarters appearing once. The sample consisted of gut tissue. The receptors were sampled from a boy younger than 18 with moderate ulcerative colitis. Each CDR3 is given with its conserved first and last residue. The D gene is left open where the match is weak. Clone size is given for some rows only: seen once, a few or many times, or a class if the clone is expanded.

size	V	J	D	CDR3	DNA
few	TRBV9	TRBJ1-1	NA	CASSYGGVETEAFF	TGTGCCAGCAGCTACGGGGGGGTGGAGACTGAAGCTTTCTTT
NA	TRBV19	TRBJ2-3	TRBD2	CASSIVPSGGAEDTQYF	TGTGCCAGTAGTATAGTCCCTAGCGGGGGGGCCGAAGATACGCAGTATTTT
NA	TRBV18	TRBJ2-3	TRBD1	CASSPQGRGQDTQYF	TGTGCCAGCTCACCTCAAGGCAGGGGGCAAGATACGCAGTATTTT
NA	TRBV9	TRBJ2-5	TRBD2	CASSVGLAGGETQYF	TGTGCCAGCAGCGTAGGACTAGCGGGAGGGGAGACCCAGTACTTC
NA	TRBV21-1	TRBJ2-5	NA	CASSRETQYF	TGTGCCAGCAGCAGGGAGACCCAGTACTTC
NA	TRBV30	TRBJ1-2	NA	CAWTDRVNYGYTF	TGTGCCTGGACGGACCGGGTAAACTATGGCTACACCTTC
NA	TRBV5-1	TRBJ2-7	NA	CASSPRTETYEQYF	TGCGCCAGCAGCCCACGGACGGAAACCTACGAGCAGTACTTC
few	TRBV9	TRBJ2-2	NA	CASQREGVGELFF	TGTGCTAGCCAAAGAGAGGGAGTCGGGGAGCTGTTTTTT
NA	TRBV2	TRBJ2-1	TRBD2	CASRWTSNEQFF	TGTGCCAGCAGATGGACTAGCAATGAGCAGTTCTTC
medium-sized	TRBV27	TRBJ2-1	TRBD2	CASSLQLAGRSSYNEQFF	TGTGCCAGCAGTTTACAACTAGCGGGACGTAGCTCCTACAATGAGCAGTTCTTC
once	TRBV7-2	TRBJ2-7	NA	CASSYPGHEQYF	TGTGCCAGCAGTTACCCGGGGCACGAGCAGTACTTC
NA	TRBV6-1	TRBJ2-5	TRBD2	CASSEWGLAGGPGAQYF	TGTGCCAGCAGTGAATGGGGACTAGCGGGAGGCCCGGGGGCCCAGTACTTC
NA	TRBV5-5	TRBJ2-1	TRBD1	CASSLEDRGYNEQFF	TGTGCCAGCAGCTTGGAGGACAGGGGATACAATGAGCAGTTCTTC
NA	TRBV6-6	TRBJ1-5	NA	CASNQPGQPQHF	TGTGCCAGCAACCAACCGGGTCAGCCCCAGCATTTT
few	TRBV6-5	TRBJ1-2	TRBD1	CASSRQGVYGYTF	TGTGCCAGCAGCCGACAGGGTGTCTATGGCTACACCTTC
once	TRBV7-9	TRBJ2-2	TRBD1	CASSLGQGSTGELFF	TGTGCCAGCAGCTTAGGACAGGGGAGCACCGGGGAGCTGTTTTTT
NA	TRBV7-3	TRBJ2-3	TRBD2	CASSSSQRGSTDTQYF	TGTGCCAGCAGCTCCTCTCAGCGGGGGAGCACAGATACGCAGTATTTT
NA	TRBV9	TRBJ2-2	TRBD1	CASSGQGDDGELFF	TGTGCTAGCAGCGGTCAGGGGGATGACGGGGAGCTGTTTTTT
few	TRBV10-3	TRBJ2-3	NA	CAISESLGPDTQYF	TGTGCCATCAGTGAGTCTTTGGGGCCAGATACGCAGTATTTT
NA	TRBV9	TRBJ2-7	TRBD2	CASSPPGGSAPYEQYF	TGTGCCAGCAGCCCCCCCGGCGGGAGTGCCCCCTACGAGCAGTACTTC
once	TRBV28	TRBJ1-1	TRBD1	CASGDRGMNTEAFF	TGTGCCAGCGGAGACAGGGGCATGAACACTGAAGCTTTCTTT
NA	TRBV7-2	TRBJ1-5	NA	CASSSKGGSQPQHF	TGTGCCAGCAGTTCCAAGGGGGGGAGTCAGCCCCAGCATTTT
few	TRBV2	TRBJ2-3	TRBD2	CASSGVRGLAGAVDTQYF	TGTGCCAGCAGTGGGGTCCGTGGACTAGCGGGAGCGGTAGATACGCAGTATTTT
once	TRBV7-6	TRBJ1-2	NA	CASSPLEVPGYTF	TGTGCCAGCAGCCCCCTTGAGGTCCCTGGCTACACCTTC
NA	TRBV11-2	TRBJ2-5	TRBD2	CASSLVGTSATKETQYF	TGTGCCAGCAGCTTAGTTGGGACTAGCGCAACCAAAGAGACCCAGTACTTC
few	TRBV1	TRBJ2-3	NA	CTSSHKGGTDTQYF	TGCACCAGCAGCCACAAGGGGGGGACAGATACGCAGTATTTT
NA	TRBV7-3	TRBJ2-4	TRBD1	CASSRTGGHKNIQYF	TGTGCCAGCAGCAGGACAGGGGGGCACAAAAACATTCAGTACTTC
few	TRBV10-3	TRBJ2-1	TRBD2	CAISPGTSSYNEQFF	TGTGCCATCAGCCCCGGGACTAGCTCCTACAATGAGCAGTTCTTC
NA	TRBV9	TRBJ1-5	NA	CASSVTFRGIQHF	TGTGCCAGCAGCGTAACGTTCCGGGGGATACAGCATTTT
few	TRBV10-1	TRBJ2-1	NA	CASRQGLGNEQFF	TGCGCCAGCAGACAGGGCCTTGGCAATGAGCAGTTCTTC
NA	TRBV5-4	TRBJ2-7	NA	CASSWDTWQSEQYF	TGTGCCAGCAGCTGGGACACCTGGCAGTCGGAGCAGTACTTC
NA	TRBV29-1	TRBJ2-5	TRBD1	CSVQGAGETQYF	TGCAGCGTTCAGGGGGCGGGAGAGACCCAGTACTTC
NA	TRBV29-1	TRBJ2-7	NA	CSVVGGEPYEQYF	TGCAGCGTTGTTGGCGGGGAGCCCTACGAGCAGTACTTC
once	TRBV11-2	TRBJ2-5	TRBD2	CASSLGTSGGRQETQYF	TGTGCCAGCAGCTTAGGGACTAGCGGGGGCCGACAAGAGACCCAGTACTTC
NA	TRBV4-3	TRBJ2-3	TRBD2	CASSQDSPWLAGTTSTDTQYF	TGCGCCAGCAGCCAAGATTCTCCATGGCTAGCGGGTACCACTAGCACAGATACGCAGTATTTT
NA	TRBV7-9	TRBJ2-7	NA	CASTPALRADLPYEQYF	TGTGCCAGCACCCCAGCACTGCGGGCCGACCTCCCCTACGAGCAGTACTTC
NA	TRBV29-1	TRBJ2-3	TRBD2	CSVAPPTSGKTDTQYF	TGCAGCGTTGCCCCTCCGACTAGCGGGAAAACAGATACGCAGTATTTT
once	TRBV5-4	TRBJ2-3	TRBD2	CASSLTSGSTDTQYF	TGTGCCAGCAGCTTGACTAGCGGTAGCACAGATACGCAGTATTTT
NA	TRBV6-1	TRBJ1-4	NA	CASRRTGTPGEKLFF	TGTGCCAGCAGAAGGACTGGGACTCCTGGTGAAAAACTGTTTTTT
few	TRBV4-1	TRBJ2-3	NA	CASTKGGQGLADTQYF	TGCGCCAGCACCAAGGGTGGGCAGGGGCTCGCAGATACGCAGTATTTT
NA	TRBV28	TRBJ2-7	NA	CASSFAGRIYEQYF	TGTGCCAGCAGTTTCGCGGGACGGATCTACGAGCAGTACTTC
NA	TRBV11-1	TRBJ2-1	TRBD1	CASRSREQGAFEQFF	TGTGCCAGCAGAAGCAGGGAACAGGGGGCTTTTGAGCAGTTCTTC
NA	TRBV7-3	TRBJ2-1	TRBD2	CASSPGASGDNNEQFF	TGTGCCAGCAGCCCCGGGGCTAGCGGGGATAACAATGAGCAGTTCTTC
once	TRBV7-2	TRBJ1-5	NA	CASSPAVDHSNQPQHF	TGTGCCAGCAGCCCTGCCGTAGATCATAGCAATCAGCCCCAGCATTTT
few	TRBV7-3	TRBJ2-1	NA	CASRPSRVGEQFF	TGTGCCAGCAGACCCAGCAGGGTCGGTGAGCAGTTCTTC
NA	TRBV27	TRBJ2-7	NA	CASSLALPYEQYF	TGTGCCAGCAGTTTGGCATTACCCTACGAGCAGTACTTC
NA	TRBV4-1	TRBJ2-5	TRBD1	CASSHGTGLGQETQYF	TGCGCCAGCAGCCATGGGACAGGGTTGGGCCAAGAGACCCAGTACTTC
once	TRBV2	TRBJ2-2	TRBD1	CASRGQGIGELFF	TGTGCCAGCAGGGGACAGGGGATCGGGGAGCTGTTTTTT
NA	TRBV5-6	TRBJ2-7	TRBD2	CASSAGLAAYEQYF	TGTGCCAGCAGCGCGGGACTAGCGGCCTACGAGCAGTACTTC
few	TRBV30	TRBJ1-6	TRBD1	CAWSAGGAFNSPLHF	TGTGCCTGGAGTGCAGGGGGAGCCTTCAATTCACCCCTCCACTTT
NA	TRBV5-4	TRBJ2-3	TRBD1	CASSLRQGAADTQYF	TGTGCCAGCAGCTTGAGACAGGGGGCGGCAGATACGCAGTATTTT
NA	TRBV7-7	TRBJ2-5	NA	CASSPWAASETQYF	TGTGCTAGCAGCCCTTGGGCGGCGAGTGAGACCCAGTACTTC
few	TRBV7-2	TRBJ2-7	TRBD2	CASSSSLAGRLSYEQYF	TGTGCCAGCAGCTCCTCCCTAGCGGGGCGGCTCTCCTACGAGCAGTACTTC
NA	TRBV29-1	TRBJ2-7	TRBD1	CSVGEPDRGPYEQYF	TGCAGCGTTGGTGAACCCGACAGGGGGCCCTACGAGCAGTACTTC